This paragraph covers one T cell receptor (beta chain) sequence. Its antigen is still unknown. The conserved phenylalanine or tryptophan normally closing the CDR3 is absent here, so this likely arose from a read error. This CDR3 spans 14 amino acids. Trimming removed 0 bases from V and 2 bases from J, with 8 bases in between. Germline CDR1 and CDR2: SGHVT and SQSDAQ. The sample originates from a study of molecular identifiers for immune sequencing clone quantification. In TCRdb, the PCR reads were re-called with MiXCR into one record per CDR3 protein. The data show about 640,000 distinct CDR3 sequences, 15% to 20% seen once. Study results and caveats: Single-cell amounts of spiked Jurkat TCR RNA were reportedly detectable among about a million naive cells.

This receptor was taken from a human donor in good health. Some libraries in this study had Jurkat cell RNA spiked in. The sample comprised naive CD8+ T cells from blood, with Jurkat cell RNA spiked in. The subset is: FACS-sorted CD8+CD4-CCR7+CD45RA+ naive T cells. J is TRBJ2-7 and V is TRBV7-4, with D tentatively TRBD1 (6 bases). CDR3 loop: CASSLAPGAYEQYS. CDR3 DNA sequence: TGTGCCAGCAGCTTAGCCCCAGGGGCCTACGAGCAGTACTCC.